Listed below are T cell receptor beta chains from one sample, sequenced in a study of T cells in Graves' hyperthyroidism and ophthalmopathy. TCRdb called the multiplex PCR reads again in MiXCR, with one record for every CDR3 protein. The repertoire holds some 270,000 distinct CDR3 sequences, with about 13% as singletons. Material for sequencing was blood. The receptors stem from a woman between 40 and 55 years old with Graves' hyperthyroidism. Each CDR3 is given with its conserved first and last residue. A D gene is named only where the DNA matches it firmly. Only part of the rows carry a size: once, few, many, or a class if the clone is expanded.

TRBV10-2	NA	TRBJ2-2	many	CASSEQVGTTNTGELFF	TGCGCCAGCAGTGAGCAGGTTGGGACCACGAACACCGGGGAGCTGTTTTTT
TRBV3-1	NA	TRBJ2-7	NA	CASSQMSYEQYF	TGTGCCAGCAGCCAAATGTCCTACGAGCAGTACTTC
TRBV11-2	NA	TRBJ2-5	many	CASSLVRPALLSGVRQTQYF	TGTGCCAGCAGCTTAGTTAGACCGGCCCTTTTATCGGGAGTACGGCAGACCCAGTACTTC
TRBV20-1	TRBD1	TRBJ1-5	NA	CSARIPGQGHQPQHF	TGCAGTGCTAGAATACCGGGACAGGGTCATCAGCCCCAGCATTTT
TRBV7-2	TRBD2	TRBJ2-1	NA	CASSTPTSGMNEQFF	TGTGCCAGCAGCACCCCGACTAGCGGGATGAATGAGCAGTTCTTC
TRBV19	NA	TRBJ1-2	many	CASTPEDLNYGYTF	TGTGCCAGTACCCCAGAAGACTTAAACTATGGCTACACCTTC
TRBV28	TRBD1	TRBJ2-5	many	CASSRTGWAETQYF	TGTGCCAGCAGTAGGACAGGGTGGGCAGAGACCCAGTACTTC
TRBV6-1	TRBD1	TRBJ2-5	NA	CASSGYRGKTQYF	TGTGCCAGCAGTGGGTACAGGGGAAAGACCCAGTACTTC
TRBV6-2/TRBV6-3	TRBD2	TRBJ2-2	many	CASRTSGNTGELFF	TGTGCCAGCCGGACTAGCGGAAACACCGGGGAGCTGTTTTTT
TRBV7-9	NA	TRBJ1-6	few	CASSSENSPLHF	TGTGCCAGCAGTTCAGAGAATTCACCCCTCCACTTT
TRBV20-1	NA	TRBJ2-1	many	CSARDGNYPANEQFF	TGCAGTGCTAGAGATGGAAACTATCCGGCGAATGAGCAGTTCTTC
TRBV14	NA	TRBJ1-1	few	CASSQPTGTSYEAFF	TGTGCCAGCAGCCAGCCAACCGGGACCAGTTACGAAGCTTTCTTT